The 30 T cell receptor beta chains below come from one sample, sequenced in a study of PD-1 and CTLA-4 blockade in melanoma. Produced via immunoSEQ multiplex PCR; TCRdb's table is partial and in-frame only. This table holds about 16,000 clones, around three quarters found once. The input for sequencing was CD8+ T cells from peripheral blood, taken from a patient given anti-PD-1 treatment. The receptor set was obtained from a human donor with melanoma.

The chain recombines TRBV3-1 (or the pseudogene TRBV3-2) with TRBJ1-1; TRBD1 might be the D (5 bases). The V end lost 2 bases, the J end lost 4 bases, and 23 bases lay between the germline ends. Looked up from germline, CDR1 is LGHDT and CDR2 is YNNKEL (reference sequence). This CDR3 contains 18 residues. DNA of the CDR3: TGTGCCAGCAGCCAAAACCCGGGCGCAGGGAGGCGGAGCACTGAAGCTTTCTTT. Translation gives CASSQNPGAGRRSTEAFF.

The chain joins TRBV19 to TRBJ1-6; weak D call: TRBD1 (5 bases). From germline, CDR1 is LNHDA and CDR2 SQIVND (reference sequence). This CDR3 contains 13 residues. Trimming shortened V by 11 bases and J by 5 bases, and 13 bases separated the two germline ends. In nucleotides, the CDR3 is TGTGCCGCGGGGGGGGAAAATAATTCACCCCTCCACTTT. Its protein is CAAGGENNSPLHF.

The V gene is TRBV4-1, the J gene TRBJ1-1; maybe TRBD1 (6 bases). This CDR3 has 16 amino acids. CDR1 is MGHRA, CDR2 YSYEKL, per germline. Trimming removed 1 base at V and 3 bases at J, with 15 bases between. The CDR3 DNA reads TGCGCCAGCAGCCAAGGAGGCACAGGGAGTTACACTGAAGCTTTCTTT. This codes for CASSQGGTGSYTEAFF.

The chain uses TRBV5-6 and TRBJ2-1; tentative D call: TRBD1 (6 bases). The CDR3 is 12 amino acids. Germline V gene data show CDR1 as SGHDT and CDR2 as YYEEEE. V was trimmed by 0 bases and J by 9 bases, leaving 7 bases between them. The CDR3, as DNA: TGTGCCAGCAGCTTGGAGGGGGTTGAGCAGTTCTTC. This encodes CASSLEGVEQFF. Full variable domain (outside the CDR3, taken from reference TRBV5-6 and TRBJ2-1): DAGVTQSPTHLIKTRGQQVTLRCSPKSGHDTVSWYQQALGQGPQFIFQYYEEEERQRGNFPDRFSGHQFPNYSSELNVNALLLGDSALYLCASSLEGVEQFFGPGTRLTVL.

The chain combines TRBV6-6 with TRBJ2-5, with 13 bases identical to TRBD2. Trimming took 2 bases from V and 3 from J; bases not matched to a gene: 0. The CDR3 consists of 15 residues. Per the germline V gene, CDR1 is MNHNY and CDR2 is SVGAGI (reference sequence). CDR3 in amino acids: CASSYGLAGEETQYF. CDR3 nucleotides: TGTGCCAGCAGTTACGGACTAGCGGGGGAAGAGACCCAGTACTTC.

This clone was observed a handful of times. The chain uses TRBV19 and TRBJ1-2; D remains ambiguous. The CDR3 runs 14 residues. Trimming left V 10 bases short and J 7 bases short, with 22 bases between. Per the germline V gene, CDR1 is LNHDA and CDR2 is SQIVND (reference sequence). CDR3 residues: CATSGRLADVGYTF. In DNA, the CDR3 is TGTGCCACCTCCGGGCGGCTCGCTGACGTTGGCTACACCTTC.

The chain carries TRBV5-4 and TRBJ2-7, with D unclear. V was cut by 2 bases and J by 6 bases, with 18 bases left in between. The CDR3 length is 15 residues. Germline loops: CDR1 SGHNT, CDR2 YYREEE (reference sequence). The CDR3 region has the DNA TGTGCCAGCAGCTTCCCGACACAGTCTAAGAGCGAGCAGTACTTC. It encodes CASSFPTQSKSEQYF.

The chain joins TRBV27 to TRBJ2-1, with D unresolved. CDR1 MNHEY and CDR2 SMNVEV come from the germline V gene (reference sequence). Trimming shortened V by 5 bases and J by 8 bases, and 22 bases separated the two germline ends. The CDR3 runs 16 residues. The CDR3 bases are TGTGCCAGCAGTCCGCCCCCACTATTCCGAGAGGATGAGCAGTTCTTC. It encodes CASSPPPLFREDEQFF.

The genes are TRBV29-1 and TRBJ1-1; D remains unclear. Germline values: CDR1 SQVTM, CDR2 ANQGSEA. The CDR3 totals 13 residues. Between the trimmed V and J ends, which lost 2 bases and 6 bases, there was a span of 13 bases. The chain's CDR3 is CSVELRNSPEAFF. The CDR3 nucleotides are TGCAGCGTTGAATTAAGGAATTCGCCTGAAGCTTTCTTT.

This chain joins TRBV5-1 and TRBJ1-1; D is unclear. The V end was cut by 2 bases, the J end by 1 base, with 3 bases between. CDR1 SGHRS and CDR2 YFSETQ come from the germline V gene. There are 12 residues in the CDR3. CDR3 coding DNA: TGCGCCAGCAGCTTTCAGAACACTGAAGCTTTCTTT. Translating it yields CASSFQNTEAFF.

CDR3 region: CASTNLGDGGYTF. In nucleotides, the CDR3 is TGTGCCAGCACGAATTTGGGGGATGGTGGCTACACCTTC. The V and J genes are TRBV27 and TRBJ1-2, with D perhaps matching TRBD1 (5 bases). The V gene lost 7 bases and the J gene lost 7 bases, with 16 bases spanning the gap. The CDR3 contains 13 residues. In germline, CDR1 is MNHEY, CDR2 SMNVEV (reference sequence).

This clone came up a few times. V gene TRBV7-9 combines with J gene TRBJ1-5; possible D gene TRBD1, 5 bases. V shed 8 bases and J shed 3 bases, with 14 bases lying between them. The CDR3 is 14 amino acids. Germline assignment: CDR1 SEHNR and CDR2 FQNEAQ (reference sequence). The CDR3 protein is CASGGSRVNQPQHF. The CDR3 DNA follows: TGTGCCAGCGGCGGGAGCAGGGTCAATCAGCCCCAGCATTTT.

This clone has just a few counts. V gene TRBV27 combines with J gene TRBJ2-7, with 7 bases lining up with TRBD1. The V gene's germline CDR1 is MNHEY and CDR2 SMNVEV (reference sequence). This CDR3 comprises 14 residues. The ends lost 4 bases at V and 7 bases at J; junction bases unmatched: 10. The CDR3 here is CASSSLGTAREQYF. CDR3 nucleotides: TGTGCCAGCAGTTCCCTAGGGACAGCTCGAGAGCAGTACTTC.

V and J are TRBV28 and TRBJ1-5, with D maybe TRBD1 (5 bases). This CDR3 comprises 15 residues. CDR1 and CDR2 (germline): MDHEN, SYDVKM. Trimming pared 3 bases from V and 5 bases from J, leaving 14 bases between. CDR3 amino acids: CASSLAYRGDQPQHF. CDR3 DNA sequence: TGTGCCAGCAGTTTGGCCTACAGAGGGGATCAGCCCCAGCATTTT.

J is TRBJ1-5 and V is TRBV10-1, with D maybe TRBD1 (5 bases). The CDR3 covers 14 residues. CDR1 and CDR2 from the germline V gene are WNHNN and SYGVQD (reference sequence). V was pared by 2 bases and J by 5 bases, with 10 bases between. This CDR3 reads CASSETQADQPQHF. In DNA form, the CDR3 reads TGCGCCAGCAGTGAGACACAGGCGGATCAGCCCCAGCATTTT.

This chain links TRBV24-1 with TRBJ2-3; the D call may be TRBD1 or TRBD2 (5 bases each). This CDR3 has 14 residues. Trimming shortened V by 2 bases and J by 4 bases, and 9 bases separated the two germline ends. Germline values: CDR1 KGHDR, CDR2 SFDVKD. The CDR3 loop is CATSDWGSADTQYF. As DNA, the CDR3 is TGTGCCACCAGTGATTGGGGGAGTGCAGATACGCAGTATTTT.

The chain links TRBV5-5 to TRBJ1-1; D might be TRBD1 (6 bases). With 2 bases removed from V and 7 bases from J, the gap between germline ends came to 12 bases. CDR3 size: 13 residues. Germline CDR1 is SGHKS and CDR2 is YYEKEE (reference sequence). CDR3 nucleotides: TGTGCCAGCAGCTTTGACAGGCGATATGAAGCTTTCTTT. This sequence encodes CASSFDRRYEAFF.

By sample share, this clone is medium-sized. The chain carries TRBV2 and TRBJ2-7; 7 bases agree with TRBD1. Unmatched junction bases numbered 12, after V lost 6 bases and J lost 4 bases. This CDR3 contains 15 residues. CDR1 is SNHLY and CDR2 is FYNNEI in the germline V gene. DNA of the CDR3: TGTGCCAGCAGCAATACAGGGGTCGGACAATACGAGCAGTACTTC. This sequence encodes CASSNTGVGQYEQYF. The entire variable domain, with the rest obtained from reference TRBV2 and TRBJ2-7, is as follows: EPEVTQTPSHQVTQMGQEVILRCVPISNHLYFYWYRQILGQKVEFLVSFYNNEISEKSEIFDDQFSVERPDGSNFTLKIRSTKLEDSAMYFCASSNTGVGQYEQYFGPGTRLTVT.

In this sample, this clone turned up a few times. The J gene is TRBJ2-7, the V gene TRBV9; no firm D call. CDR3 length: 12 residues. From germline, CDR1 is SGDLS and CDR2 YYNGEE. V lost 4 bases and J lost 4, with 9 bases in between. In nucleotides, the CDR3 is TGTGCCAGCAGCCAGGACGGATACGAGCAGTACTTC. It encodes CASSQDGYEQYF.

The V gene is TRBV5-6, the J gene TRBJ2-7; 8 bases agree with TRBD1. CDR3 size: 16 residues. Germline-derived CDR1 and CDR2 are SGHDT and YYEEEE. V shed 1 base, J shed 3 bases, and the junction held 9 bases outside the gene matches. CDR3 loop: CASSLSPSRGLYEQYF. The DNA of the CDR3 is TGTGCCAGCAGCTTGAGCCCTTCCAGGGGGCTCTACGAGCAGTACTTC.

This clone was seen once. This chain links TRBV11-2 with TRBJ2-7; 11 bases are shared with TRBD2. The CDR3 length is 14 residues. V shed 5 bases, J shed 3 bases, and the junction held 3 bases outside the gene matches. CDR1 is SGHAT and CDR2 is FQNNGV in the germline V gene. The CDR3 coding sequence is TGTGCCAGCAGCGCTAGCGGGAGGTACTACGAGCAGTACTTC. It is translated as CASSASGRYYEQYF.

The CDR3 reads CASSLTGGATDTQYF. The CDR3 DNA is TGTGCCAGCAGCCTTACAGGGGGCGCAACAGATACGCAGTATTTT. This chain links TRBV5-6 with TRBJ2-3; 9 bases line up with TRBD1. The CDR3 spans 15 residues. J was trimmed by 3 bases and V by 4 bases; bases with no gene match: 6. Germline lookup yields CDR1 SGHDT and CDR2 YYEEEE.

In regard to this clone: This specimen includes other DNA sequences encoding the same CDR3. The gene calls are TRBV27 and TRBJ1-1; possibly TRBD1 for D (5 bases). This CDR3 has 14 amino acids. V lost 0 bases to trimming and J lost 0 bases, with 5 bases between them. Germline-derived CDR1 and CDR2 are MNHEY and SMNVEV (reference sequence). CDR3 nucleotides: TGTGCCAGCAGTTTATCGGGGGTGAACACTGAAGCTTTCTTT. This translates into CASSLSGVNTEAFF.

This clone came up a few times. The chain links TRBV6-5 to TRBJ2-2; D may be TRBD1 (7 bases). V was cut by 0 bases and J by 5 bases, with 13 bases left in between. CDR1 MNHEY and CDR2 SVGAGI come from the germline V gene. CDR3 length: 16 residues. DNA of the CDR3: TGTGCCAGCAGTTACTCGGCAGGGGGAGGAACCGGGGAGCTGTTTTTT. Translating it yields CASSYSAGGGTGELFF.

The V gene is TRBV5-5, the J gene TRBJ1-2; tentatively, D is TRBD1 (5 bases). This CDR3 is 13 amino acids long. The V gene lost 3 bases and the J gene lost 5 bases, with 11 bases spanning the gap. Germline CDR1 reads SGHKS; CDR2 reads YYEKEE (reference sequence). CDR3 DNA sequence: TGTGCCAGCAGCTCCGGGACCGATTATGGCTACACCTTC. It yields the protein CASSSGTDYGYTF.

The CDR3 loop is CASSQKAREPLFNEQFF. CDR3 bases: TGCGCCAGCAGCCAAAAAGCCCGGGAACCGCTGTTCAATGAGCAGTTCTTC. V gene TRBV4-1 combines with J gene TRBJ2-1; D is perhaps TRBD2 (5 bases). The V gene's germline CDR1 is MGHRA and CDR2 YSYEKL. The V gene lost 2 bases and the J gene lost 6 bases, with 20 bases spanning the gap. The CDR3 sequence is 17 residues long.

There are a few counts of this clone. V and J are TRBV7-9 and TRBJ1-5; 7 bases match TRBD1. The CDR3 covers 16 residues. Germline V gives CDR1 SEHNR, CDR2 FQNEAQ (reference sequence). With 5 bases clipped from V and 4 bases from J, the junction kept 11 bases outside the gene matches. The CDR3 is CASSVGTGTENQPQHF. Here the CDR3 DNA reads TGTGCCAGCAGCGTAGGAACCGGGACAGAGAATCAGCCCCAGCATTTT. Full variable domain (rest looked up from reference TRBV7-9 and TRBJ1-5): DTGVSQNPRHKITKRGQNVTFRCDPISEHNRLYWYRQTLGQGPEFLTYFQNEAQLEKSRLLSDRFSAERPKGSFSTLEIQRTEQGDSAMYLCASSVGTGTENQPQHFGDGTRLSIL.

This chain joins TRBV7-6 and TRBJ2-2, with TRBD2 as a possible D gene (6 bases). Germline-derived CDR1 and CDR2 are SGHVS and FNYEAQ. This CDR3 region has 16 residues. Between the trimmed V and J ends, which lost 7 bases and 0 bases, there was a span of 15 bases. Here the CDR3 DNA reads TGTGCCAGCATTCTCCGAGGGACTCCGAACACCGGGGAGCTGTTTTTT. It translates to CASILRGTPNTGELFF.

This clone was counted a few times. V is TRBV14 and J is TRBJ2-7; the D gene is possibly TRBD1 (6 bases). Germline loops: CDR1 SGHDN, CDR2 FVKESK. This CDR3 has 14 residues. Trimming removed 4 bases from V and 3 bases from J, with 13 bases in between. In DNA, the CDR3 is TGTGCCAGCAGCCCTTCGGGACAACTCTACGAGCAGTACTTC. It translates to CASSPSGQLYEQYF.

This clone was counted once. The gene calls are TRBV27 and TRBJ1-5; TRBD1 is a possible D gene (6 bases). Germline CDR1 MNHEY, CDR2 SMNVEV (reference sequence). The CDR3 is 15 amino acids. V was clipped by 6 bases and J by 2 bases, with 14 bases between them. CDR3 DNA: TGTGCCAGCAGGGCCTCAGGGGTTGGCAATCAGCCCCAGCATTTT. Translation: CASRASGVGNQPQHF.